This T cell receptor (beta chain) was profiled in a study of blood T cell repertoires in COVID-19. This table comes from immunoSEQ multiplex PCR, and its TCRdb copy is limited to in-frame clones, with some not included. The table includes around 300,000 clones, about 90% detected once. V was clipped by 0 bases and J by 0 bases, with 7 bases between them. Germline CDR1 and CDR2: SGHNT and YYREEE (reference sequence). This CDR3 region has 15 residues. This TCR came from a woman in her forties with acute or convalescent COVID-19. This chain uses TRBV5-4 with TRBJ2-1; perhaps TRBD2 as D (6 bases). The sequencing sample was made of peripheral blood. The DNA of the CDR3 is TGTGCCAGCAGCTTGGGGGGACTCTCCTACAATGAGCAGTTCTTC. Its translation is CASSLGGLSYNEQFF.